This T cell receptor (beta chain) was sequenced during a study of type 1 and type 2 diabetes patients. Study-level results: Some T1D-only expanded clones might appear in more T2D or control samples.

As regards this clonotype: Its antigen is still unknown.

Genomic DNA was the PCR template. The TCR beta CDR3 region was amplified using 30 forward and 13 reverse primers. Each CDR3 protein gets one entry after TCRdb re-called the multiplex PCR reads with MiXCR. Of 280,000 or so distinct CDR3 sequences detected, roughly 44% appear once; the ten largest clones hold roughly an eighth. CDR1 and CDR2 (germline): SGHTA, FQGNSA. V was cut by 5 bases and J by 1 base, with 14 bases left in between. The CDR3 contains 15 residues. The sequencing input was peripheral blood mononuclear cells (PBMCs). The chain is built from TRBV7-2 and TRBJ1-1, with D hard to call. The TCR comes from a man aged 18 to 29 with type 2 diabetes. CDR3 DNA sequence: TGTGCCAGCAGCCATCTCGGGCAGACGAACACTGAAGCTTTCTTT. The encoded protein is CASSHLGQTNTEAFF.